These T cell receptor beta chains were read from a single sample in a study of T cell responses to AZD1222 COVID-19 vaccine. Repertoires were generated with immunoSEQ multiplex PCR, while TCRdb's copy carries only in-frame clones and drops some. The sample holds over 150,000 clones; 80% to 90% are singletons and the top ten take approximately 0.5%. The material was peripheral blood, obtained on day 0 of AZD1222 vaccination. The receptors were gathered from an adult in good health. Each CDR3 is given without its conserved first and last residue. The order of the fields is clone size, V gene, CDR3 protein. Clone size is given for some rows only: seen once, a few or many times, or a class if the clone is expanded.

clone_size: NA; v_call: TRBV14; cdr3_aa: ASSRGQGAKNIQY
clone_size: NA; v_call: TRBV19; cdr3_aa: ASSINRIGEQF
clone_size: NA; v_call: TRBV15; cdr3_aa: ATSRAGTGNSPLH
clone_size: NA; v_call: TRBV4-3; cdr3_aa: ASSPGQLNTEAF
clone_size: NA; v_call: TRBV18; cdr3_aa: ASSRQLDYT
clone_size: few; v_call: TRBV28; cdr3_aa: ASSIRDMGNEKLF
clone_size: NA; v_call: TRBV29-1; cdr3_aa: SVEDRGRYGETQY
clone_size: few; v_call: TRBV6-5; cdr3_aa: ASERGGADTQY
clone_size: NA; v_call: TRBV7-9; cdr3_aa: ASSSGTVANYGYT
clone_size: NA; v_call: TRBV9; cdr3_aa: ASSVGYNEQF
clone_size: NA; v_call: TRBV29-1; cdr3_aa: SVEKFGEITMSSSSGQGREF
clone_size: NA; v_call: TRBV3-1/TRBV3-2; cdr3_aa: ASSQGQGGHEQY
clone_size: NA; v_call: TRBV14; cdr3_aa: ASSLRGLGGPDTQY
clone_size: once; v_call: TRBV10-2; cdr3_aa: ASSITGGGSGANVLT
clone_size: NA; v_call: TRBV5-1; cdr3_aa: ASSLAQGLAEAF
clone_size: few; v_call: TRBV6-5; cdr3_aa: ASSYRGGHNEQF
clone_size: NA; v_call: TRBV4-1; cdr3_aa: ASSRTTGQNYEQY
clone_size: NA; v_call: TRBV29-1; cdr3_aa: SVAVLAGGEQF
clone_size: NA; v_call: TRBV3-1/TRBV3-2; cdr3_aa: ASSNAPTGLSNQPQH
clone_size: NA; v_call: TRBV27; cdr3_aa: ASKGQGYEQY
clone_size: NA; v_call: TRBV27; cdr3_aa: ASRRRVGTDTQY
clone_size: NA; v_call: TRBV15; cdr3_aa: ATSRAGLGSEQY
clone_size: NA; v_call: TRBV9; cdr3_aa: ASSVVLRGEQF
clone_size: few; v_call: TRBV2; cdr3_aa: ARTTGVSYGYT
clone_size: NA; v_call: TRBV9; cdr3_aa: ASRDGSNGADTQY
clone_size: NA; v_call: TRBV6-2/TRBV6-3; cdr3_aa: ASSSVLAPLRTYEQY
clone_size: NA; v_call: TRBV3-1/TRBV3-2; cdr3_aa: ASSQPKSEQF
clone_size: NA; v_call: TRBV11-2; cdr3_aa: ASSQPGQASGANVLT
clone_size: NA; v_call: TRBV30; cdr3_aa: AWSVWREKQY
clone_size: NA; v_call: TRBV5-4; cdr3_aa: ASSSDSIKAGNTIY
clone_size: NA; v_call: TRBV5-5; cdr3_aa: ASSSTGGNTGELF
clone_size: NA; v_call: TRBV19; cdr3_aa: ASTLDQVSQPQH
clone_size: few; v_call: TRBV6-6; cdr3_aa: ASSYRQGGSYNEQF
clone_size: NA; v_call: TRBV29-1; cdr3_aa: SVGLGGLNYGYT
clone_size: once; v_call: TRBV11-3; cdr3_aa: ASSSGFSGNTIY
clone_size: NA; v_call: TRBV6-2/TRBV6-3; cdr3_aa: ASSYVAGDPIYGNSPLH
clone_size: NA; v_call: TRBV7-9; cdr3_aa: ASSAPGSRDNEQF
clone_size: NA; v_call: TRBV6-2/TRBV6-3; cdr3_aa: ASSDGQGRMSNYGYT
clone_size: few; v_call: TRBV25-1; cdr3_aa: ASSGLADFYNEQF
clone_size: once; v_call: TRBV3-1/TRBV3-2; cdr3_aa: ASSQGLQETQY
clone_size: NA; v_call: TRBV7-3; cdr3_aa: ASSPGLSTGELF
clone_size: NA; v_call: TRBV11-2; cdr3_aa: ASSSAYEQY
clone_size: NA; v_call: TRBV2; cdr3_aa: ASDFPGLTEAF
clone_size: few; v_call: TRBV10-3; cdr3_aa: AISESGQGNQPQH
clone_size: few; v_call: TRBV7-3; cdr3_aa: ASSNRGGNTEAF
clone_size: once; v_call: TRBV7-8; cdr3_aa: ASSLGAGTGTQPQH
clone_size: NA; v_call: TRBV2; cdr3_aa: ASSEALRREGPSQETQY
clone_size: NA; v_call: TRBV3-1/TRBV3-2; cdr3_aa: ASSPSGAGEKLF
clone_size: NA; v_call: TRBV30; cdr3_aa: AWSRANQPQH
clone_size: NA; v_call: TRBV28; cdr3_aa: ASSLRTGGQGYT
clone_size: NA; v_call: TRBV6-5; cdr3_aa: ASIRTASNQPQH